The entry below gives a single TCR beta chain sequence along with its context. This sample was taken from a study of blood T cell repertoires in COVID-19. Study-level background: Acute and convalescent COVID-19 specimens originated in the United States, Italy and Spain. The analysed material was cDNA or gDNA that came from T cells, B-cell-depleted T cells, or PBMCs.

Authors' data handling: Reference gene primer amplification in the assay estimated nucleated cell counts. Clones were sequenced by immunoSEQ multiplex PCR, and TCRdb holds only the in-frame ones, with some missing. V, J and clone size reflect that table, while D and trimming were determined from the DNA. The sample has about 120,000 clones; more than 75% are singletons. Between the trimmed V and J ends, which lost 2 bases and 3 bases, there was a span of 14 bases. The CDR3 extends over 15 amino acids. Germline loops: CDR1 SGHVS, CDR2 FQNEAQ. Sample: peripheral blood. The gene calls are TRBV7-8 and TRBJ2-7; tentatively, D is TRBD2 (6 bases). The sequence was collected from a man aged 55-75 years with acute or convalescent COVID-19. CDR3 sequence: CASSLPPRGGYEQYF. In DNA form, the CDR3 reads TGTGCCAGCAGCTTACCTCCAAGGGGAGGCTACGAGCAGTACTTC.